This is a list of T cell receptor beta chains from one sample in a study of blood T cell repertoires in COVID-19. The repertoire was sequenced with immunoSEQ multiplex PCR; TCRdb's copy has only in-frame clones and lacks some. The data contain about 180,000 clones, roughly 85% of them singletons. Sequenced sample: peripheral blood. These receptors all come from a woman of 80 years or more with active or convalescent COVID-19. Both conserved end residues are part of each CDR3. Fields, in order: V gene, CDR3 protein.

>TRBV19
CASSITGGGQPQHF
>TRBV14
CASSQEMFNEQYF
>TRBV14
CASSQVLGGTEAFF
>TRBV7-5
CARSLFRISEQYF
>TRBV6-5
CASSYSQAGANVLTF
>TRBV9
CASSVGAGFLNTGELFF
>TRBV4-1
CASSQPPGGDYEQYF
>TRBV2
CASTLPGQNYGYTF
>TRBV5-5
CASSVAAGSHYNEQFF
>TRBV7-2
CASSAYNSGVTSYEQYF
>TRBV7-9
CASSFGTPYEQYF
>TRBV18
CASSPARGQGHNEQFF
>TRBV5-1
CASSFGSGGTEAFF
>TRBV10-3
CAIRRAGTGSNSPLHF
>TRBV6-5
CASVSGPGYEQYF
>TRBV9
CASSARLAGSDEQYF
>TRBV30
CAWSSAGNTEAFF
>TRBV19
CASAGSSYNEQFF
>TRBV25-1
CASSETGRWTEAFF
>TRBV28
CASSLLAGTNTEAFF
>TRBV5-6
CASSLANHVAGSNQPQHF
>TRBV12-5
CASGPPGGRDTEAFF
>TRBV14
CASSPRLAGYYEQYF
>TRBV6-6
CASSSGGTEAFF
>TRBV6-5
CASTQGGATNEKLFF
>TRBV28
CASSSGTASFGELFF
>TRBV5-1
CASSAGTNYEQYF
>TRBV11-2
CASSLGRGVFEKLFF
>TRBV27
CASSPGPGHQPQHF
>TRBV5-1
CASSSQAEAEAFF
>TRBV5-1
CASSSGLAYTDTQYF
>TRBV6-1
CASSAFSRTSGKETQYF
>TRBV5-1
CASSLSGGNTGELFF
>TRBV20-1
CSAGQGYEQYF
>TRBV6-1
CASSEGPGGDQPQHF
>TRBV11-3
CASSFNPGTSYYEQYF
>TRBV6-5
CASSNQRGAFF
>TRBV5-1
CASSLAGGSLRYNEQFF
>TRBV15
CATSRGLGEGATNEKLFF
>TRBV29-1
CSATGRVSHEQYF
>TRBV5-1
CASSSSPGQGDRGTEAFF
>TRBV5-1
CASSLWGTGGENTIYF
>TRBV5-1
CASSLNPGQGLSGYTF
>TRBV5-5
CASSLFRDRVYGYTF
>TRBV2
CASSEFQRELNEQFF
>TRBV7-9
CASSSEGRPQHF
>TRBV19
CASSPGQGSYNEQFF
>TRBV19
CASSITRGNQPQHF
>TRBV14
CASSQSQGQPQHF
>TRBV11-2
CASSLEGGLRAFF
>TRBV18
CASSPTGETQYF
>TRBV2
CASGLGVDEQYF